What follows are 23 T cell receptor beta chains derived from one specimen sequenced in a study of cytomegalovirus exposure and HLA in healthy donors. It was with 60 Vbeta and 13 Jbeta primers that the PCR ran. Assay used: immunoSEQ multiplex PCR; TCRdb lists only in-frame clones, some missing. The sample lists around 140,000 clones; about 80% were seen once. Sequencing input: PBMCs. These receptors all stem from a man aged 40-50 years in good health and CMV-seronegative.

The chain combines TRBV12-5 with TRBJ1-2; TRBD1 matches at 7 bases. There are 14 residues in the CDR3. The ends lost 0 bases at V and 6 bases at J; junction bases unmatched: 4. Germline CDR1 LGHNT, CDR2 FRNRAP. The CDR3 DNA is TGTGCTAGTGGTTTGGTACCGGACAGGCATGGCTACACCTTC. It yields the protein CASGLVPDRHGYTF.

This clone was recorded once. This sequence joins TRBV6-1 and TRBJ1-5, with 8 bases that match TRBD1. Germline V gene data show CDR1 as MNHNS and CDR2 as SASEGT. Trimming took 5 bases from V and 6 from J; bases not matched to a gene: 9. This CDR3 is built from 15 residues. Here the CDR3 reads CASSSPAGGSQPQHF. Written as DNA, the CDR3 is TGTGCCAGCAGTTCCCCGGCAGGGGGCTCTCAGCCCCAGCATTTT.

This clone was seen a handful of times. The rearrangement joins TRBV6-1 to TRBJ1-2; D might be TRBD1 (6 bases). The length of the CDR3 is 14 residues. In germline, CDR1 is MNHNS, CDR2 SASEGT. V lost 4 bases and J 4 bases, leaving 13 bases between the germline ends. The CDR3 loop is CASSATGLRYGYTF. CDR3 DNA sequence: TGTGCCAGCAGTGCTACAGGGCTGCGCTATGGCTACACCTTC.

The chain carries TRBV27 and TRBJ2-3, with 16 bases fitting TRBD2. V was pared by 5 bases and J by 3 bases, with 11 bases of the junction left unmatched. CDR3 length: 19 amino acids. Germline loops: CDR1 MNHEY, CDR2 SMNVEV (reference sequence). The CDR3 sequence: CASSPRGLAGGRETDTQYF. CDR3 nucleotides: TGTGCCAGCAGTCCACGGGGACTAGCGGGGGGGCGGGAAACAGATACGCAGTATTTT.

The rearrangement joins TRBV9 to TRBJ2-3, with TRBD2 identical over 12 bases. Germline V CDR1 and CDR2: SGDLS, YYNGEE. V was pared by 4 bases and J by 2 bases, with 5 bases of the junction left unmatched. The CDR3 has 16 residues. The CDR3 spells CASSYTSGGSTDTQYF. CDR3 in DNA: TGTGCCAGCAGCTATACTAGCGGGGGGTCCACAGATACGCAGTATTTT.

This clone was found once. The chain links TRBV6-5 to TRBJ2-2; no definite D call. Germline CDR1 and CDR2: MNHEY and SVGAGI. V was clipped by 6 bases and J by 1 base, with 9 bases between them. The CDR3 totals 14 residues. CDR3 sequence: CASRPQWNTGELFF. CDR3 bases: TGTGCCAGCAGACCACAGTGGAACACCGGGGAGCTGTTTTTT.

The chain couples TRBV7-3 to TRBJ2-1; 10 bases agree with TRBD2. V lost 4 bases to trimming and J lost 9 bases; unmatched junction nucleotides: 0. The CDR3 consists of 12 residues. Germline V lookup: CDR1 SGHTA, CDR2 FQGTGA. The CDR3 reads CASSSSGGEQFF. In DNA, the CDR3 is TGTGCCAGCAGCTCTAGCGGGGGTGAGCAGTTCTTC.

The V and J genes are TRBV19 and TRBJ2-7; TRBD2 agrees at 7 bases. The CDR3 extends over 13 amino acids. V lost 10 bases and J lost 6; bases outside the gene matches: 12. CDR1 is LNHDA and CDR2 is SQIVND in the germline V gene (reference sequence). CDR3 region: CATADRGVGEQYF. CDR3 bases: TGTGCCACCGCAGACCGGGGGGTGGGCGAGCAGTACTTC.

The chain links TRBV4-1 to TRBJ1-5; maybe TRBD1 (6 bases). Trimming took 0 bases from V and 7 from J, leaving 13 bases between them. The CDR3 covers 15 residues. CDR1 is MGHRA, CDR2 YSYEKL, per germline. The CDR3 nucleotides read TGCGCCAGCAGCCAAGAAGGGGCAGGGGAGCAGCCCCAGCATTTT. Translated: CASSQEGAGEQPQHF.

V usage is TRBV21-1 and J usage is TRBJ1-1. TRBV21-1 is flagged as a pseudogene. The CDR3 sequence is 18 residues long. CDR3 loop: CASSKNPAKVEVKTEAFF. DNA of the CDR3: TGTGCCAGCAGCAAAAACCCCGCGAAGGTGGAGGTAAAGACTGAAGCTTTCTTT.

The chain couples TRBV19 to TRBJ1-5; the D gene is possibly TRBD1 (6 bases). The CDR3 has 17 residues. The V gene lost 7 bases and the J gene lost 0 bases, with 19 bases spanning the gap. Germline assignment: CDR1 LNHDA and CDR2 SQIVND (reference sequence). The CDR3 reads CASTPPTGLPSNQPQHF. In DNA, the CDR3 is TGTGCCAGTACCCCACCGACAGGACTTCCTAGCAATCAGCCCCAGCATTTT.

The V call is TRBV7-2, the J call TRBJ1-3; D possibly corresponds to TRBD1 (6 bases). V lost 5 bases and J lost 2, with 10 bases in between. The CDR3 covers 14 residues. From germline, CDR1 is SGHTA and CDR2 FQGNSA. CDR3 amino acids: CASSERTAGNTIYF. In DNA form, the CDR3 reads TGTGCCAGCAGCGAAAGGACAGCTGGAAACACCATATATTTT.

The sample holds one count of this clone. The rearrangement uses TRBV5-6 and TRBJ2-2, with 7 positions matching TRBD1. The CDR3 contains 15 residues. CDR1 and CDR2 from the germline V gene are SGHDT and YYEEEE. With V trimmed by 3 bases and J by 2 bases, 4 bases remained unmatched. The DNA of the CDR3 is TGTGCCAGCAGCTCAGGGGGATCTAACACCGGGGAGCTGTTTTTT. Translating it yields CASSSGGSNTGELFF.

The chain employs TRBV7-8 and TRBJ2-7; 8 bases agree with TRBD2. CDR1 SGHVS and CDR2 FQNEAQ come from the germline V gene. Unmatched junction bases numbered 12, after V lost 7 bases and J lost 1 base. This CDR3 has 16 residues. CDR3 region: CASTPAGTRTSYEQYF. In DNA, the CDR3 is TGTGCCAGCACCCCAGCCGGGACTAGGACGTCCTACGAGCAGTACTTC.

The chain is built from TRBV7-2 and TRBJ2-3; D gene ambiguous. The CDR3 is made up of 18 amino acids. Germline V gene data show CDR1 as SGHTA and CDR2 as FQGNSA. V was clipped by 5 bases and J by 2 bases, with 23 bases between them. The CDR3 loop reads CASSRFYPTTVTTDTQYF. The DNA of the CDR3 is TGTGCCAGCAGCCGTTTTTACCCAACTACGGTTACCACAGATACGCAGTATTTT.

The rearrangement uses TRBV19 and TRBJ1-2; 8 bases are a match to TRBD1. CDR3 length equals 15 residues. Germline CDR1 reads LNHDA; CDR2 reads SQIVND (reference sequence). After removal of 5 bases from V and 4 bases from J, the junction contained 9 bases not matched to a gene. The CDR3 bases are TGTGCCAGTAGTCCCTCGACAGGGGCCCCCTATGGCTACACCTTC. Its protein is CASSPSTGAPYGYTF.

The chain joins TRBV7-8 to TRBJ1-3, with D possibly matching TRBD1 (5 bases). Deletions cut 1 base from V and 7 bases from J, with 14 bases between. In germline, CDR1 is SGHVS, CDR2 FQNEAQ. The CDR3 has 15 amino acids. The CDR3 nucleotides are TGTGCCAGCAGCTTAGTCGGGGGGAGATTGAACACCATATATTTT. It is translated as CASSLVGGRLNTIYF.

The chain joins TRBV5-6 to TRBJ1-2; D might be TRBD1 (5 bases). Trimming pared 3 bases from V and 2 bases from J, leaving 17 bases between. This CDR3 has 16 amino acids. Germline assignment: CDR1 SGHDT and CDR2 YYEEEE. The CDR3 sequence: CASSSLLGLPNYGYTF. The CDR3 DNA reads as TGTGCCAGCAGCTCACTACTGGGGCTCCCAAACTATGGCTACACCTTC.

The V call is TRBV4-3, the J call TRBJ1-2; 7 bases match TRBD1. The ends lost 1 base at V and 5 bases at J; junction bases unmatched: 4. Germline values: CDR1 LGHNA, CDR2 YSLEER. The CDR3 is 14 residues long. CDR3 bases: TGCGCCAGCAGCCAAGCACAGGGGAATTATGGCTACACCTTC. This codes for CASSQAQGNYGYTF.

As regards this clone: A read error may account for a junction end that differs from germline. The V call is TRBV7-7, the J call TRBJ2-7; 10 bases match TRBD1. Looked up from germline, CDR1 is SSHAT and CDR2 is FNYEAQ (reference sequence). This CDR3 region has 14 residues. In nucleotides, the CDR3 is TGTGCTAGCAGCTTAGGACAGGGGGGTAACGAGCAGTACTTC. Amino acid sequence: CASSLGQGGNEQYF.

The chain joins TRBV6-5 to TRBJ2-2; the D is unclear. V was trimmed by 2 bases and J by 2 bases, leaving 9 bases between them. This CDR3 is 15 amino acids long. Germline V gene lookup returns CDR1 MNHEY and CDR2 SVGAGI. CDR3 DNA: TGTGCCAGCAGTTACCGCAGGTCTAACACCGGGGAGCTGTTTTTT. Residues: CASSYRRSNTGELFF.

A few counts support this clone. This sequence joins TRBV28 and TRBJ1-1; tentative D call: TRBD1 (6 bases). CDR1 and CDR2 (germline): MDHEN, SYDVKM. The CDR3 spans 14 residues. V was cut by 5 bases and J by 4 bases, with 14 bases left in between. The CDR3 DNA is TGTGCCAGCAGTCTAACTATCAGGGGCACTGAAGCTTTCTTT. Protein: CASSLTIRGTEAFF.

The CDR3 loop reads CASSPPGQGSETQYF. DNA of the CDR3: TGTGCCAGCAGCCCTCCGGGACAGGGGTCAGAGACCCAGTACTTC. This chain links TRBV14 with TRBJ2-5, with 10 bases matching TRBD1. CDR3 length: 15 residues. Germline V CDR1 and CDR2: SGHDN, FVKESK. V was pared by 4 bases and J by 4 bases, with 6 bases of the junction left unmatched.